Each of the 16 T cell receptor beta chains below was sequenced from the same sample in a study of blood T cell repertoires in COVID-19. The protocol was immunoSEQ multiplex PCR, while the TCRdb copy is restricted to in-frame clones and leaves out a portion. This sample has about 170,000 clones; roughly nine tenths occur once, and the top ten carry 25% to 30%. The sample comprised peripheral blood. The receptors were gathered from a man aged 55 to 69 with acute or convalescent COVID-19.

In DNA, the CDR3 is TGTGCCAGCTCGGGGACTAGATACAATGAGCAGTTCTTC. It yields the protein CASSGTRYNEQFF. The chain is built from TRBV3-1 (or the pseudogene TRBV3-2) and TRBJ2-1, with 8 positions matching TRBD2. There are 13 residues in the CDR3. Trimming at V came to 8 bases and at J to 4 bases, leaving 4 bases not matched to a gene. CDR1 is LGHDT and CDR2 is YNNKEL in the germline V gene (reference sequence).

The chain has TRBV10-3 and TRBJ2-5; D ambiguous. CDR3 length equals 13 residues. The V end was cut by 2 bases, the J end by 4 bases, with 8 bases between. The V gene's germline CDR1 is ENHRY and CDR2 SYGVKD. The CDR3 DNA reads TGTGCCATCAGTGAGAGAGCCTCAGAGACCCAGTACTTC. This translates into CAISERASETQYF.

DNA of the CDR3: TGTGCCAGCAGCCAGCAGGGCCCCTACGAGCAGTACTTC. It codes for CASSQQGPYEQYF. The chain recombines TRBV14 with TRBJ2-7; D possibly corresponds to TRBD1 (5 bases). Germline V gene data show CDR1 as SGHDN and CDR2 as FVKESK. This CDR3 has 13 residues. With 3 bases removed from V and 2 bases from J, the gap between germline ends came to 8 bases.

The V and J genes are TRBV30 and TRBJ1-2, with D unresolved. V lost 1 base and J 2 bases, leaving 5 bases between the germline ends. The germline V gene has CDR1 GTSNPN and CDR2 SVGIG (reference sequence). The CDR3 covers 12 residues. CDR3: CAWSGGNYGYTF. CDR3 DNA: TGTGCCTGGAGTGGCGGCAACTATGGCTACACCTTC.

V and J are TRBV7-3 and TRBJ2-1, with unresolved D. This CDR3 contains 13 residues. The germline V and J ends were trimmed by 2 bases and 6 bases, with 8 bases remaining between them. CDR1 and CDR2 (germline): SGHTA, FQGTGA. CDR3 sequence (DNA): TGTGCCAGCAGCTTAGGGCCAAGCAATGAGCAGTTCTTC. As protein: CASSLGPSNEQFF.

J is TRBJ2-3 and V is TRBV30; D call uncertain. The V end lost 2 bases, the J end lost 2 bases, and 8 bases lay between the germline ends. Germline loops: CDR1 GTSNPN, CDR2 SVGIG (reference sequence). The CDR3 covers 13 residues. The CDR3 DNA reads TGTGCCTGGAGTAAGCTGATCACAGATACGCAGTATTTT. It encodes CAWSKLITDTQYF.

The J gene is TRBJ1-1, the V gene TRBV4-1; no clear D. The germline V and J ends were trimmed by 2 bases and 0 bases, with 13 bases remaining between them. Germline CDR1 reads MGHRA; CDR2 reads YSYEKL. The CDR3 has 16 residues. CDR3 region: CASSQRIQVMNTEAFF. The CDR3 region has the DNA TGCGCCAGCAGCCAAAGAATTCAGGTAATGAACACTGAAGCTTTCTTT.

This clone appeared a single time. This chain's CDR3 is CASARGNYGYTF. The CDR3 bases are TGTGCCAGTGCCAGGGGGAACTATGGCTACACCTTC. The rearrangement links TRBV6-5 to TRBJ1-2, with 7 bases that match TRBD1. CDR1 is MNHEY, CDR2 SVGAGI, per germline. With 9 bases clipped from V and 2 bases from J, the junction kept 3 bases outside the gene matches. This CDR3 is built from 12 residues.

The chain joins TRBV5-8 to TRBJ2-7; 9 bases line up with TRBD1. CDR3 length equals 14 residues. The germline CDR1 and CDR2 sequences are SGHTS and YDEGEE. The junction had 7 bases not matched to a gene; V was cut back by 3 bases and J by 6 bases. The CDR3: CASSSYYRGLEQYF. The CDR3 nucleotides read TGTGCCAGCAGCTCATATTACAGGGGGCTCGAGCAGTACTTC.

This clone was detected a few times. The chain links TRBV19 to TRBJ2-2; D uncertain. V shed 6 bases and J shed 7 bases, with 12 bases lying between them. CDR3 length: 13 amino acids. CDR1 and CDR2 from the germline V gene are LNHDA and SQIVND (reference sequence). CDR3 sequence (DNA): TGTGCCAGTAGCACCGTATCCTACGGGGAGCTGTTTTTT. It specifies CASSTVSYGELFF.

The chain carries TRBV25-1 and TRBJ2-5; 9 nucleotides agree with TRBD1. The CDR3 runs 13 residues. Germline V gene sequence: CDR1 MGHDK, CDR2 SYGVNS. The V segment lost 6 bases and the J segment 3 bases; nucleotides outside the gene matches: 2. This CDR3 is CASRRQGEETQYF. In DNA form, the CDR3 reads TGTGCCAGCAGGAGACAGGGGGAAGAGACCCAGTACTTC.

The chain has TRBV7-9 and TRBJ1-1; 11 bases line up with TRBD1. Germline V gene data show CDR1 as SEHNR and CDR2 as FQNEAQ (reference sequence). V dropped 1 base and J dropped 6; count of bases not matched to a gene: 7. There are 16 residues in the CDR3. The chain's CDR3 is CASSLGTGTGGPEAFF. The CDR3 region has the DNA TGTGCCAGCAGCTTAGGTACCGGGACAGGGGGACCTGAAGCTTTCTTT.

J is TRBJ1-3 and V is TRBV6-5; TRBD1 is a possible D gene (5 bases). The CDR3 contains 14 residues. Trimming took 6 bases from V and 0 from J, leaving 9 bases between them. The germline gives CDR1 MNHEY, CDR2 SVGAGI. The CDR3 DNA follows: TGTGCCAGCAGAGGGGCTCGCTCTGGAAACACCATATATTTT. This gives the protein CASRGARSGNTIYF.

V and J are TRBV6-1 and TRBJ1-4; 8 nucleotides agree with TRBD1. Germline assignment: CDR1 MNHNS and CDR2 SASEGT. After removal of 2 bases from V and 6 bases from J, the junction contained 5 bases not matched to a gene. This CDR3 comprises 15 residues. The CDR3 coding sequence is TGTGCCAGCAGTGAATTTGACAGGGGTTATGAAAAACTGTTTTTT. It encodes CASSEFDRGYEKLFF.

This chain links TRBV5-1 with TRBJ1-1; 9 bases agree with TRBD1. This CDR3 region has 15 residues. V was clipped by 0 bases and J by 4 bases; unmatched bases: 4. Germline V lookup: CDR1 SGHRS, CDR2 YFSETQ. The CDR3, as DNA: TGCGCCAGCAGCTTGGGGGACAGGGTGGCCACTGAAGCTTTCTTT. The encoded protein is CASSLGDRVATEAFF.

The chain joins TRBV5-6 to TRBJ2-7; 7 bases line up with TRBD2. CDR1 is SGHDT and CDR2 is YYEEEE in the germline V gene. Trimming cost V 0 bases and J 2 bases; bases outside gene matches: 2. The CDR3 covers 14 residues. CDR3: CASSLGGRAYEQYF. In nucleotides, the CDR3 is TGTGCCAGCAGCTTGGGTGGGAGGGCCTACGAGCAGTACTTC.